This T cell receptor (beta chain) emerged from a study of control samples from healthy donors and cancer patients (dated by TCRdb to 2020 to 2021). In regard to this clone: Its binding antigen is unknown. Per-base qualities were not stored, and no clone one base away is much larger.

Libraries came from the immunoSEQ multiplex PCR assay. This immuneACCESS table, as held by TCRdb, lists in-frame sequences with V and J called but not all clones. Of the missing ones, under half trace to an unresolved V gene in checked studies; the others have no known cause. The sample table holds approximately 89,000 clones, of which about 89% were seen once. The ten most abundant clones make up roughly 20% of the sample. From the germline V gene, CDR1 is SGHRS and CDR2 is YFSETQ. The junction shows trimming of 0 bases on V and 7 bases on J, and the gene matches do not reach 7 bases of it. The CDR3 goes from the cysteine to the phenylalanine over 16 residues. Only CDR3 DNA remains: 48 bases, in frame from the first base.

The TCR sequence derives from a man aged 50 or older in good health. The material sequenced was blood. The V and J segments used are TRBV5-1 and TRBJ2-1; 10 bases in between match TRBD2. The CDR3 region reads CASSLGLAGVKNEQFF. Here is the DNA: TGCGCCAGCAGCTTGGGCCTAGCGGGAGTTAAAAATGAGCAGTTCTTC. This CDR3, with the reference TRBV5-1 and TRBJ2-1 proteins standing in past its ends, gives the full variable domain KAGVTQTPRYLIKTRGQQVTLSCSPISGHRSVSWYQQTPGQGLQFLFEYFSETQRNKGNFPGRFSGRQFSNSRSEMNVSTLELGDSALYLCASSLGLAGVKNEQFFGPGTRLTVL.